The next 22 T cell receptor beta chains were all read from a single sample in a study of cytomegalovirus exposure and HLA in healthy donors. A multiplex PCR was run with 60 Vbeta primers and 13 Jbeta primers. TCRdb keeps only in-frame clones here, not all; method: immunoSEQ multiplex PCR. Counted here are roughly 160,000 clones, 75% to 80% occurring once; the ten biggest clones make up roughly an eighth. Material: PBMCs. The receptors here all came from a man aged 50-59 years in good health and CMV-seropositive.

This clone was found a few times. The J gene is TRBJ2-1, the V gene TRBV5-1; possibly TRBD2 for D (6 bases). The CDR3 length is 15 residues. The V end lost 4 bases, the J end lost 4 bases, and 15 bases lay between the germline ends. Looked up from germline, CDR1 is SGHRS and CDR2 is YFSETQ. The CDR3 protein is CASSIKRGTYNEQFF. The CDR3 region has the DNA TGCGCCAGCAGCATAAAGCGAGGGACTTACAATGAGCAGTTCTTC.

The sample holds one count of this clone. As DNA, the CDR3 is TGTGCCAGCAGCTTAGTGGCATCGGAAAAACTGTTTTTT. Encoded protein: CASSLVASEKLFF. V gene TRBV13 combines with J gene TRBJ1-4, with unresolved D. The germline V gene encodes CDR1 PRHDT and CDR2 FYEKMQ (reference sequence). This CDR3 region has 13 residues. Trimming stripped 1 base from V and 8 bases from J, with 8 bases between.

The chain employs TRBV6-1 and TRBJ2-5; TRBD1 is a possible D gene (5 bases). The V gene's germline CDR1 is MNHNS and CDR2 SASEGT. CDR3 length: 14 residues. The V end lost 6 bases, the J end lost 2 bases, and 13 bases lay between the germline ends. CDR3 loop: CASSELTVQETQYF. CDR3 bases: TGTGCCAGCAGCGAACTGACAGTACAAGAGACCCAGTACTTC.

The V call is TRBV2, the J call TRBJ2-7; 7 bases are a match to TRBD1. The CDR3 is 14 amino acids. Trimming at V came to 9 bases and at J to 4 bases, leaving 12 bases not matched to a gene. Germline V gives CDR1 SNHLY, CDR2 FYNNEI. In DNA, the CDR3 is TGTGCCAGTCTCCGGGACAGCGCCAGGTACGAGCAGTACTTC. Encoded protein: CASLRDSARYEQYF.

This clone came up a few times. The CDR3 DNA reads as TGTGCCAGCAGCCTCCACGGGACAGGGGGTTTGGAGCAGTACTTC. Encoded protein: CASSLHGTGGLEQYF. This chain uses TRBV7-2 with TRBJ2-7; the match to TRBD1 covers 11 bases. J lost 7 bases, V lost 5 bases, and 10 bases had no gene match. There are 15 residues in the CDR3. From germline, CDR1 is SGHTA and CDR2 FQGNSA.

V is TRBV7-2 and J is TRBJ1-2; 10 bases line up with TRBD1. Germline values: CDR1 SGHTA, CDR2 FQGNSA. V lost 5 bases and J lost 8; bases outside the gene matches: 8. This CDR3 spans 14 amino acids. The CDR3 protein is CASSPGQGTRGYTF. In nucleotides, the CDR3 is TGTGCCAGCAGCCCGGGACAGGGGACTCGCGGCTACACCTTC.

The V gene is TRBV28, the J gene TRBJ1-1; tentatively, D is TRBD1 (6 bases). CDR3 length: 14 residues. Germline V gives CDR1 MDHEN, CDR2 SYDVKM. The germline V and J ends were trimmed by 2 bases and 5 bases, with 12 bases remaining between them. CDR3 nucleotides: TGTGCCAGCAGTTTAGGGGGCACGCGGACTGAAGCTTTCTTT. Translated: CASSLGGTRTEAFF.

The chain employs TRBV28 and TRBJ2-7, with 13 bases fitting TRBD2. Germline trimming cut 4 bases from V and 2 bases from J; bases unmatched to any gene: 5. Per germline, CDR1 MDHEN and CDR2 SYDVKM. The CDR3 is 16 amino acids. The DNA for the CDR3 is TGTGCCAGCAGTTCGGGACTAGCGGGAAACACCTACGAGCAGTACTTC. It codes for CASSSGLAGNTYEQYF. The entire variable domain, with the rest obtained from reference TRBV28 and TRBJ2-7, is as follows: DVKVTQSSRYLVKRTGEKVFLECVQDMDHENMFWYRQDPGLGLRLIYFSYDVKMKEKGDIPEGYSVSREKKERFSLILESASTNQTSMYLCASSSGLAGNTYEQYFGPGTRLTVT.

This chain joins TRBV5-6 and TRBJ2-1, with 11 bases fitting TRBD2. The CDR3 is 17 residues long. V shed 5 bases and J 0 bases; nucleotides not matched to a gene: 7. Germline lookup yields CDR1 SGHDT and CDR2 YYEEEE. The CDR3 loop is CASSIPGLADSYNEQFF. CDR3 DNA: TGTGCCAGCAGTATTCCGGGACTAGCGGACTCCTACAATGAGCAGTTCTTC.

This clone was seen just once. V gene TRBV9 combines with J gene TRBJ1-5; possible D gene TRBD1, 5 bases. Germline V CDR1 and CDR2: SGDLS, YYNGEE. CDR3 length: 14 residues. The V end lost 6 bases, the J end lost 0 bases, and 10 bases lay between the germline ends. The CDR3 coding sequence is TGTGCCAGCAACGAAGGGGATAGCAATCAGCCCCAGCATTTT. Its protein is CASNEGDSNQPQHF.

The genes are TRBV7-9 and TRBJ2-1; D is perhaps TRBD2 (5 bases). The CDR3 contains 12 residues. The germline V and J ends were trimmed by 6 bases and 6 bases, with 9 bases remaining between them. From germline, CDR1 is SEHNR and CDR2 FQNEAQ (reference sequence). CDR3 amino acids: CASRGRGNEQFF. CDR3 DNA sequence: TGTGCCAGCAGAGGACGGGGCAATGAGCAGTTCTTC.

The chain employs TRBV13 and TRBJ2-5, with 7 bases lining up with TRBD1. The closer fit of TRBJ2-7 to the DNA end suggests the J call may be wrong. Germline-derived CDR1 and CDR2 are PRHDT and FYEKMQ (reference sequence). CDR3 length: 16 residues. CDR3 sequence (DNA): TGTGCCAGCAGCCTGCTCGGACAGGATCTCTCCTACGAGCAGTACTTC. The encoded protein is CASSLLGQDLSYEQYF.

The rearrangement links TRBV15 to TRBJ2-7, with D maybe TRBD2 (6 bases). From germline, CDR1 is LNHNV and CDR2 YYDKDF (reference sequence). The CDR3 has 14 residues. The ends were cut back, 5 bases at V and 2 bases at J, with 13 bases in the middle. CDR3 nucleotides: TGTGCCACCAGCCCAGGGACTGGAGCCTACGAGCAGTACTTC. It translates to CATSPGTGAYEQYF.

The sample holds a few counts of this clone. The rearrangement joins TRBV29-1 to TRBJ2-1, with TRBD1 matching 8 bases. The CDR3 has 16 residues. The ends lost 1 base at V and 0 bases at J; junction bases unmatched: 5. Germline values: CDR1 SQVTM, CDR2 ANQGSEA. CDR3 region: CSVEGGTGLSYNEQFF. The DNA for the CDR3 is TGCAGCGTTGAAGGGGGGACAGGACTCTCCTACAATGAGCAGTTCTTC.

The J gene is TRBJ1-3, the V gene TRBV10-1; 7 nucleotides agree with TRBD1. The CDR3 is made up of 15 amino acids. V lost 10 bases to trimming and J lost 3 bases; unmatched junction nucleotides: 12. CDR1 is WNHNN and CDR2 is SYGVQD in the germline V gene (reference sequence). The CDR3 DNA is TGCGCCATCCCCAAGGGGGCTGTACATGGAAACACCATATATTTT. It specifies CAIPKGAVHGNTIYF.

The CDR3 reads CASSLDGATNEKLFF. The DNA for the CDR3 is TGCGCCAGCAGCCTGGACGGTGCAACTAATGAAAAACTGTTTTTT. The genes are TRBV5-1 and TRBJ1-4; D is undetermined. Deletions cut 4 bases from V and 0 bases from J, with 10 bases between. The CDR3 is 15 amino acids. Germline loops: CDR1 SGHRS, CDR2 YFSETQ.

To note about this clone: A read error is possible here, since a much larger clone lies one base away. This chain connects TRBV19 to TRBJ1-5; 10 nucleotides agree with TRBD1. The V gene's germline CDR1 is LNHDA and CDR2 SQIVND (reference sequence). With V trimmed by 9 bases and J by 4 bases, 3 bases remained unmatched. This CDR3 is 13 amino acids long. CDR3 nucleotides: TGTGCCAGCGGGACAGGGGAAAATCAGCCCCAGCATTTT. Protein sequence: CASGTGENQPQHF. The variable domain in full, completed from reference TRBV19 and TRBJ1-5, reads DGGITQSPKYLFRKEGQNVTLSCEQNLNHDAMYWYRQDPGQGLRLIYYSQIVNDFQKGDIAEGYSVSREKKESFPLTVTSAQKNPTAFYLCASGTGENQPQHFGDGTRLSIL.

This rearrangement joins TRBV4-1 to TRBJ1-6; D might be TRBD1 (5 bases). Germline V lookup: CDR1 MGHRA, CDR2 YSYEKL. Between the trimmed V and J ends, which lost 2 bases and 17 bases, there was a span of 13 bases. The CDR3 totals 12 residues. DNA for the CDR3: TGCGCCAGCAGCCAATCGGCAGGGCTATTCCACTTT. It encodes CASSQSAGLFHF.

The gene calls are TRBV5-1 and TRBJ2-2; 8 bases are a match to TRBD1. The CDR3 has 15 residues. V lost 2 bases to trimming and J lost 3 bases; unmatched junction nucleotides: 3. Germline lookup yields CDR1 SGHRS and CDR2 YFSETQ. CDR3 sequence (DNA): TGCGCCAGCAGCTTTGGACAGGGTTACACCGGGGAGCTGTTTTTT. It encodes CASSFGQGYTGELFF. The full variable domain, its missing parts supplied by reference TRBV5-1 and TRBJ2-2, is KAGVTQTPRYLIKTRGQQVTLSCSPISGHRSVSWYQQTPGQGLQFLFEYFSETQRNKGNFPGRFSGRQFSNSRSEMNVSTLELGDSALYLCASSFGQGYTGELFFGEGSRLTVL.

V is TRBV6-1 and J is TRBJ2-7, with TRBD2 matching over 11 bases. The junction had 5 bases not matched to a gene; V was cut back by 5 bases and J by 5 bases. The CDR3 has 14 amino acids. Germline CDR1 and CDR2: MNHNS and SASEGT. The CDR3 region is CASSLLAGDHEQYV. As DNA, the CDR3 is TGTGCCAGCAGTCTACTAGCGGGGGACCACGAGCAGTACGTC.

V and J are TRBV2 and TRBJ1-1; TRBD1 matches 8 bases. J lost 10 bases, V lost 3 bases, and 7 bases had no gene match. The germline V gene encodes CDR1 SNHLY and CDR2 FYNNEI. The CDR3 extends over 13 amino acids. Written as DNA, the CDR3 is TGTGCCAGCAGTGAGGACAGGGCGGGAGTAGCTTTCTTT. Translation gives CASSEDRAGVAFF.

This clone is a singleton in its sample. This chain links TRBV30 with TRBJ1-2; unclear D gene. The CDR3 sequence is 13 residues long. CDR1 is GTSNPN, CDR2 SVGIG, per germline (reference sequence). V was cut by 0 bases and J by 8 bases, with 13 bases left in between. CDR3 sequence (DNA): TGTGCCTGGAGTGTGCGGGTAACCGGGGGCTACACCTTC. As protein: CAWSVRVTGGYTF. Based on the CDR3 plus reference TRBV30 and TRBJ1-2, the full variable domain is SQTIHQWPATLVQPVGSPLSLECTVEGTSNPNLYWYRQAAGRGLQLLFYSVGIGQISSEVPQNLSASRPQDRQFILSSKKLLLSDSGFYLCAWSVRVTGGYTFGSGTRLTVV.